Below, one T cell receptor beta chain is given with its context. The antigen remains unidentified. The data were obtained in a study of T cell responses to AZD1222 COVID-19 vaccine. Whole-study findings and limits: Donors were chiefly white British, with a greater number of females, and clonal diversity was perhaps underestimated.

Some clones are missing from TCRdb's copy, which holds only in-frame ones; the method was immunoSEQ multiplex PCR. The profile shows some 140,000 clones, 75% to 90% of them singletons. This CDR3 has 16 residues. Germline CDR1 is SGHRS and CDR2 is YFSETQ. Unmatched junction bases numbered 7, after V lost 5 bases and J lost 2 bases. The material sequenced was peripheral blood, taken on day 0 of AZD1222 vaccination. This TCR derives from an adult in good health. This chain connects TRBV5-1 to TRBJ2-3; 11 bases line up with TRBD2. CDR3 in amino acids: CASRTTSGGYTDTQYF. CDR3 in DNA: TGCGCCAGCAGAACAACTAGCGGGGGATACACAGATACGCAGTATTTT.